A single sample is the source of the 26 T cell receptor beta chains below, sequenced in a study of cytomegalovirus exposure and HLA in healthy donors. Researchers ran the PCR with 60 Vbeta and 13 Jbeta primers. Data came from immunoSEQ multiplex PCR; TCRdb stores just in-frame clones and leaves some out. The sample lists 200,000 to 250,000 clones, approximately 79% occurring once. Specimen: PBMCs. The receptors stem from a man aged 50 or older in good health and CMV-seronegative.

V gene TRBV11-2 combines with J gene TRBJ2-1; 12 positions agree with TRBD2. Germline V CDR1 and CDR2: SGHAT, FQNNGV. Trimming at V came to 5 bases and at J to 6 bases, leaving 5 bases not matched to a gene. The CDR3 is made up of 15 amino acids. The CDR3 loop reads CASSRLAGEVNEQFF. CDR3 sequence (DNA): TGTGCCAGCAGCCGACTAGCGGGAGAGGTCAATGAGCAGTTCTTC.

The chain carries TRBV5-1 and TRBJ2-7; 8 bases are shared with TRBD1. V dropped 4 bases and J dropped 0; count of bases not matched to a gene: 3. Germline V gives CDR1 SGHRS, CDR2 YFSETQ. The length of the CDR3 is 14 residues. The CDR3 here is CASSPGTGSYEQYF. CDR3 coding DNA: TGCGCCAGCAGCCCCGGGACAGGCTCCTACGAGCAGTACTTC.

The chain has TRBV6-6 and TRBJ2-5; D perhaps matches TRBD1 (6 bases). The CDR3 loop spans 14 amino acids. V was pared by 7 bases and J by 0 bases, with 12 bases between. CDR1 and CDR2 (germline): MNHNY, SVGAGI (reference sequence). The CDR3 DNA is TGTGCCAGCAAACAGGGTTCGGACCAAGAGACCCAGTACTTC. This codes for CASKQGSDQETQYF.

The rearrangement joins TRBV5-5 to TRBJ1-2; the D gene is possibly TRBD1 (6 bases). The CDR3 runs 13 residues. V was pared by 3 bases and J by 4 bases, with 10 bases between. The germline V gene encodes CDR1 SGHKS and CDR2 YYEKEE (reference sequence). The CDR3 here is CASSWGTTYGYTF. The CDR3 DNA reads TGTGCCAGCAGCTGGGGGACAACCTATGGCTACACCTTC. Looking up the rest from reference TRBV5-5 and TRBJ1-2 gives the full variable domain: DAGVTQSPTHLIKTRGQQVTLRCSPISGHKSVSWYQQVLGQGPQFIFQYYEKEERGRGNFPDRFSARQFPNYSSELNVNALLLGDSALYLCASSWGTTYGYTFGSGTRLTVV.

The V gene is TRBV5-4, the J gene TRBJ1-2, with 7 bases lining up with TRBD1. V lost 6 bases and J lost 5; bases outside the gene matches: 7. Germline V gene sequence: CDR1 SGHNT, CDR2 YYREEE (reference sequence). CDR3 length: 13 amino acids. In nucleotides, the CDR3 is TGTGCCAGCACCCCAGGGGGAATATATGGCTACACCTTC. Its protein is CASTPGGIYGYTF.

This clone is a singleton in its sample. The V and J genes are TRBV28 and TRBJ1-1; TRBD1 matches at 8 bases. Per the germline V gene, CDR1 is MDHEN and CDR2 is SYDVKM. The CDR3 consists of 15 residues. V lost 7 bases, J lost 1 base, and 8 bases stayed unmatched. CDR3 protein: CASIQHGTGNTEAFF. The CDR3, as DNA: TGTGCCAGCATCCAACATGGGACAGGGAACACTGAAGCTTTCTTT.

This clone appeared a few times. The gene calls are TRBV5-4 and TRBJ1-1; 8 bases map to TRBD1. The CDR3 covers 17 residues. Germline V gene sequence: CDR1 SGHNT, CDR2 YYREEE (reference sequence). V lost 5 bases, J lost 1 base, and 13 bases stayed unmatched. The DNA of the CDR3 is TGTGCCAGCAGACATTATGGGACAGGACCTAAGAACACTGAAGCTTTCTTT. Amino acid sequence: CASRHYGTGPKNTEAFF.

The J gene is TRBJ1-1, the V gene TRBV6-1; D ambiguous. V lost 3 bases and J 1 base, leaving 12 bases between the germline ends. This CDR3 region has 15 residues. The germline V gene encodes CDR1 MNHNS and CDR2 SASEGT. The CDR3 spells CASSEGGQANTEAFF. The DNA of the CDR3 is TGTGCCAGCAGTGAGGGAGGGCAGGCGAACACTGAAGCTTTCTTT.

The V gene is TRBV10-3, the J gene TRBJ2-7, with 7 bases matching TRBD2. Germline CDR1 is ENHRY and CDR2 is SYGVKD. J was trimmed by 6 bases and V by 11 bases; bases with no gene match: 7. The CDR3 is 11 residues long. This chain's CDR3 is CAAAGGIEQYF. CDR3 DNA sequence: TGTGCCGCAGCCGGGGGGATCGAGCAGTACTTC.

The chain joins TRBV7-8 to TRBJ1-5; perhaps TRBD1 as D (5 bases). This CDR3 spans 14 amino acids. V was shortened by 5 bases and J by 7 bases, with 15 bases between the two germline ends. Germline lookup yields CDR1 SGHVS and CDR2 FQNEAQ. The CDR3 DNA reads as TGTGCCAGCAGCGATAGTCCAGGGAGGCAGCCCCAGCATTTT. This encodes CASSDSPGRQPQHF.

This chain connects TRBV18 to TRBJ2-5; D is perhaps TRBD2 (5 bases). Trimming pared 2 bases from V and 1 base from J, leaving 14 bases between. This CDR3 comprises 16 residues. Germline loops: CDR1 KGHSH, CDR2 LQKENI. CDR3 loop: CASSPLEASSQETQYF. The CDR3 DNA follows: TGTGCCAGCTCACCATTGGAGGCCAGCTCCCAAGAGACCCAGTACTTC.

This chain uses TRBV5-1 with TRBJ2-7, with TRBD2 matching over 12 bases. V dropped 4 bases and J dropped 7; count of bases not matched to a gene: 12. This CDR3 has 16 amino acids. Germline V gene lookup returns CDR1 SGHRS and CDR2 YFSETQ. CDR3 coding DNA: TGCGCCAGCAGCCCCCGGGGGACTAGCGGGCTTGGGGAGCAGTACTTC. Its translation is CASSPRGTSGLGEQYF.

This clone was seen only once. The chain couples TRBV5-1 to TRBJ1-4, with 9 bases aligning to TRBD1. The CDR3 length is 13 residues. The junction had 3 bases not matched to a gene; V was cut back by 4 bases and J by 8 bases. Germline-derived CDR1 and CDR2 are SGHRS and YFSETQ. The CDR3 protein is CASSRTGEEKLFF. CDR3 bases: TGCGCCAGCAGCAGGACAGGGGAAGAAAAACTGTTTTTT.

This clone was recorded once. One junction end disagrees with the germline gene, perhaps due to a read error. CDR3 in DNA: TGTGCCAGCTCGCCACAGGGGCACGAGCAGTACTTC. Its translation: CASSPQGHEQYF. The chain combines TRBV18 with TRBJ2-7; 7 positions agree with TRBD1. CDR1 and CDR2 (germline): KGHSH, LQKENI. CDR3 length: 12 amino acids.

This clone has just one count. The rearrangement links TRBV28 to TRBJ2-5; 10 bases map to TRBD2. Germline CDR1 and CDR2: MDHEN and SYDVKM. The CDR3 runs to 16 residues. J lost 2 bases, V lost 2 bases, and 5 bases had no gene match. In nucleotides, the CDR3 is TGTGCCAGCAGTTTACTAGGACTAGCGGAACAAGAGACCCAGTACTTC. It encodes CASSLLGLAEQETQYF.

Of note for this clone: One junction end disagrees with the germline gene, perhaps due to a read error. The chain links TRBV7-7 to TRBJ2-3; 7 positions agree with TRBD2. CDR1 and CDR2 from the germline V gene are SSHAT and FNYEAQ (reference sequence). The CDR3 contains 18 residues. CDR3 DNA: TGTGCTAGCAGCTTAAGGCCCTACGGGACTACTATCACAGATACGCAGTATTTT. Its translation: CASSLRPYGTTITDTQYF.

The chain has TRBV19 and TRBJ1-1; D gene uncertain. The CDR3 sequence is 13 residues long. The V end was cut by 7 bases, the J end by 1 base, with 10 bases between. Germline V CDR1 and CDR2: LNHDA, SQIVND (reference sequence). This chain's CDR3 is CASTPSRNTEAFF. In DNA, the CDR3 is TGTGCCAGTACTCCCTCCAGGAACACTGAAGCTTTCTTT.

The chain is built from TRBV4-2 and TRBJ1-5; 8 nucleotides line up with TRBD1. In germline, CDR1 is LGHNA, CDR2 YNFKEQ. The CDR3 length is 17 residues. Trimming removed 0 bases from V and 6 bases from J; junction bases left unmatched: 10. CDR3 sequence: CASSQDESGGDFQPQHF. CDR3 DNA sequence: TGTGCCAGCAGCCAAGACGAATCAGGGGGCGATTTTCAGCCCCAGCATTTT.

The table lists this clone with a count of one. DNA of the CDR3: TGTGCCAGCAGCGCGGGGTCGACCTCGTTAGCTAATGAAAAACTGTTTTTT. Its translation: CASSAGSTSLANEKLFF. The V gene is TRBV9, the J gene TRBJ1-4; D remains ambiguous. V was trimmed by 3 bases and J by 3 bases, leaving 18 bases between them. Germline V gene sequence: CDR1 SGDLS, CDR2 YYNGEE. This CDR3 is 17 amino acids long.

The V and J genes are TRBV27 and TRBJ2-7, with 7 bases lining up with TRBD2. This CDR3 has 14 residues. CDR1 MNHEY and CDR2 SMNVEV come from the germline V gene (reference sequence). Trimming removed 7 bases from V and 6 bases from J; junction bases left unmatched: 12. The DNA for the CDR3 is TGTGCCAGCAAGGGAGGGAGGGCCTATGTCGAGCAGTACTTC. Translated, it gives CASKGGRAYVEQYF.

This clone was counted a few times. This rearrangement joins TRBV18 to TRBJ1-1, with D hard to call. Germline V CDR1 and CDR2: KGHSH, LQKENI. V was cut by 4 bases and J by 1 base, with 10 bases left in between. The CDR3 consists of 14 residues. In nucleotides, the CDR3 is TGTGCCAGCTCACGTGGGCTCGCGAACACTGAAGCTTTCTTT. As protein: CASSRGLANTEAFF. Drawing the rest from reference TRBV18 and TRBJ1-1, the complete variable domain is NAGVMQNPRHLVRRRGQEARLRCSPMKGHSHVYWYRQLPEEGLKFMVYLQKENIIDESGMPKERFSAEFPKEGPSILRIQQVVRGDSAAYFCASSRGLANTEAFFGQGTRLTVV.

The J gene is TRBJ1-1, the V gene TRBV11-2; D is undetermined. V dropped 5 bases and J dropped 4 bases, with 14 bases sitting between them. This CDR3 spans 14 amino acids. The V gene's germline CDR1 is SGHAT and CDR2 FQNNGV. CDR3 region: CASSRAPLGTEAFF. The CDR3 bases are TGTGCCAGCAGCCGTGCCCCCCTCGGCACTGAAGCTTTCTTT.

This chain uses TRBV2 with TRBJ1-5; weak D call: TRBD1 (5 bases). The ends were cut back, 6 bases at V and 4 bases at J, with 16 bases in the middle. The length of the CDR3 is 15 residues. Germline-derived CDR1 and CDR2 are SNHLY and FYNNEI. The CDR3 loop reads CASREGWVGNQPQHF. In DNA, the CDR3 is TGTGCCAGCAGGGAGGGGTGGGTAGGGAATCAGCCCCAGCATTTT.

The genes are TRBV5-4 and TRBJ1-2; D may be TRBD1 (6 bases). Trimming shortened V by 1 base and J by 4 bases, and 11 bases separated the two germline ends. The germline CDR1 and CDR2 sequences are SGHNT and YYREEE (reference sequence). The CDR3 covers 14 residues. CDR3 sequence: CASSLQGNTYGYTF. The DNA of the CDR3 is TGTGCCAGCAGCTTGCAGGGGAATACCTATGGCTACACCTTC.

J is TRBJ1-2 and V is TRBV5-8; D is unresolved. Germline V gene lookup returns CDR1 SGHTS and CDR2 YDEGEE. The V gene lost 6 bases and the J gene lost 4 bases, with 19 bases spanning the gap. The CDR3 extends over 15 amino acids. CDR3 protein: CASTFGGRTPYGYTF. DNA of the CDR3: TGTGCCAGCACCTTTGGCGGACGGACTCCCTATGGCTACACCTTC. Using reference TRBV5-8 and TRBJ1-2 for the parts outside the CDR3, the full variable domain is EAGVTQSPTHLIKTRGQQATLRCSPISGHTSVYWYQQALGLGLQFLLWYDEGEERNRGNFPPRFSGRQFPNYSSELNVNALELEDSALYLCASTFGGRTPYGYTFGSGTRLTVV.

The genes are TRBV9 and TRBJ2-3; 11 positions match TRBD2. Germline CDR1 is SGDLS and CDR2 is YYNGEE. V was clipped by 4 bases and J by 0 bases; unmatched bases: 10. The CDR3 is 18 residues long. The CDR3 loop is CASSPRPRTSGSTDTQYF. CDR3 in DNA: TGTGCCAGCAGCCCCAGACCCCGGACTAGCGGGAGCACAGATACGCAGTATTTT.